The 10 T cell receptor beta chains below come from one sample, sequenced in a study of spatial heterogeneity in lung cancer. Regarding the study as a whole: Higher tumor mutation counts went along with higher counts of expanded intratumoral alpha and beta TCRs.

These receptors' antigens are unknown. TCRdb fed the 5' RACE reads into MiXCR, producing one record per CDR3 protein. The sample includes under 20,000 distinct CDR3 sequences, 9.5% to 10% of them seen just once. Time point meaning: sample taken at primary tumor resection. Sequenced here: lung tumor tissue, sampled at surgery. The origin of the receptors is a female donor with early-stage non-small cell lung cancer.

This clonotype was seen at least ten times. For a library built for alpha chains, this beta chain is a stray read; little rests on its size. The chain has TRBV15 and TRBJ2-7; D may be TRBD1 (5 bases). This CDR3 is 13 amino acids long. Per the germline V gene, CDR1 is LNHNV and CDR2 is YYDKDF (reference sequence). V gave up 5 bases and J gave up 5 bases, with 13 bases separating them. The CDR3 sequence: CATSVGARDEQYF. As DNA, the CDR3 is TGTGCCACCAGCGTTGGGGCTCGGGACGAGCAGTACTTC.

In its sample, this clonotype was seen a few times. Since it is a stray read in a library aimed at alpha chains, this beta chain has a size that is not meaningful. The chain recombines TRBV11-2 with TRBJ2-3; no reliable D call. This CDR3 is built from 11 residues. Germline CDR1 and CDR2: SGHAT and FQNNGV. The germline V and J ends were trimmed by 4 bases and 2 bases, with 1 base remaining between them. The CDR3 DNA reads TGTGCCAGCAGCTACACAGATACGCAGTATTTT. Translated: CASSYTDTQYF.

This clonotype was seen at least ten times. This beta chain is an unintended read in a library built for alpha chains; its size means little. J is TRBJ1-5 and V is TRBV12-3 or TRBV12-4; D is unclear. V was shortened by 10 bases and J by 2 bases, with 9 bases between the two germline ends. This CDR3 comprises 12 residues. CDR3 amino acids: CATSWGNQPQHF. Written as DNA, the CDR3 is TGTGCCACCTCATGGGGCAATCAGCCCCAGCATTTT.

This clonotype was found a few times. This beta chain represents an off-target read in a library built for alpha chains; its size is of limited meaning. J is TRBJ2-3 and V is TRBV3-1; possibly TRBD2 for D (7 bases). Trimming removed 6 bases at V and 2 bases at J, with 18 bases between. Germline values: CDR1 LGHDT, CDR2 YNNKEL (reference sequence). The CDR3 totals 16 residues. The CDR3 reads CASSRQGGGSTDTQYF. The CDR3, as DNA: TGTGCCAGCAGTCGACAAGGGGGGGGCTCCACAGATACGCAGTATTTT.

The table lists this clonotype with many counts. With the library built for alpha chains, this beta chain is off target and its frequency is not meaningful. The chain employs TRBV5-5 and TRBJ2-3; no reliable D call. Trimming shortened V by 6 bases and J by 0 bases, and 14 bases separated the two germline ends. This CDR3 is built from 15 residues. Germline CDR1 is SGHKS and CDR2 is YYEKEE (reference sequence). The CDR3 DNA is TGTGCCAGCACCTCAGCCACGGTTAGCACAGATACGCAGTATTTT. Its translation is CASTSATVSTDTQYF.

By sample fraction, this clonotype is medium-sized. This beta chain appears as a stray read in a library generated for alpha chains; its size is not informative. The chain uses TRBV29-1 and TRBJ1-1, with a weak D call TRBD1 (6 bases). The CDR3 has 13 residues. The V and J ends lost 5 bases and 3 bases respectively, with 13 bases between them. CDR1 is SQVTM, CDR2 ANQGSEA, per germline. The CDR3 protein is CSVSLRGDTEAFF. CDR3 DNA: TGCAGCGTTTCCCTCAGGGGAGACACTGAAGCTTTCTTT.

This clonotype came up a few times. This beta chain came through as a stray read in a library set up for alpha chains, and its size says little. This sequence joins TRBV4-2 and TRBJ1-2, with 9 bases lining up with TRBD1. From germline, CDR1 is LGHNA and CDR2 YNFKEQ. With V trimmed by 3 bases and J by 5 bases, 13 bases remained unmatched. The CDR3 contains 17 residues. CDR3 sequence: CASSHATLGTGRYGYTF. Here the CDR3 DNA reads TGTGCCAGCAGCCACGCCACCTTGGGGACAGGGCGGTATGGCTACACCTTC.

This clonotype was found many times. Since the library was made to target alpha chains, this beta chain is a stray read and its abundance is not meaningful. The CDR3 protein is CSVVGARSGFEAFF. The CDR3 nucleotides read TGCAGCGTTGTAGGGGCGCGTAGTGGGTTTGAAGCTTTCTTT. The V and J genes are TRBV29-1 and TRBJ1-1; TRBD1 is a possible D gene (5 bases). The V gene's germline CDR1 is SQVTM and CDR2 ANQGSEA. The CDR3 runs 14 residues. Trimming shortened V by 4 bases and J by 7 bases, and 19 bases separated the two germline ends.

The sample holds many counts of this clonotype. This beta chain came through as a stray read in a library set up for alpha chains, and its size says little. This chain joins TRBV3-1 and TRBJ1-2, with TRBD1 identical over 8 bases. V lost 1 base and J lost 4; bases outside the gene matches: 14. This CDR3 has 18 amino acids. Per germline, CDR1 LGHDT and CDR2 YNNKEL (reference sequence). The CDR3 region has the DNA TGTGCCAGCAGCCAAGTCCGCGGCAGGGGGCCTACGGGCTATGGCTACACCTTC. This encodes CASSQVRGRGPTGYGYTF.

A word on this clonotype: This beta chain represents an off-target read in a library built for alpha chains; its size is of limited meaning. The V gene is TRBV2, the J gene TRBJ1-3, with 9 bases lining up with TRBD1. Losses at the gene ends were 4 bases for V and 2 bases for J; bases not matched to a gene: 0. The CDR3 runs 14 residues. Germline V gene sequence: CDR1 SNHLY, CDR2 FYNNEI. CDR3 loop: CASSGQGAGNTIYF. The CDR3 DNA follows: TGTGCCAGCAGTGGACAGGGGGCTGGAAACACCATATATTTT. Together with reference TRBV2 and TRBJ1-3, the CDR3 gives the full variable domain: EPEVTQTPSHQVTQMGQEVILRCVPISNHLYFYWYRQILGQKVEFLVSFYNNEISEKSEIFDDQFSVERPDGSNFTLKIRSTKLEDSAMYFCASSGQGAGNTIYFGEGSWLTVV.